This paragraph reports one T cell receptor beta chain. The data were taken from a study of blood T cell repertoires in COVID-19. Background on the study: The United States, Italy and Spain were the sources of the acute and convalescent COVID-19 samples. From T cells, B-cell-depleted T cells, or PBMCs came the material, which was cDNA or gDNA.

Sequencing used immunoSEQ multiplex PCR; TCRdb keeps in-frame clones, though not all of them. The data hold over 120,000 clones, with around 82% observed a single time. Sequenced material: peripheral blood. The source of this sequence is a woman aged 55-69 years with acute or convalescent COVID-19.

The CDR3, as DNA: TGTGCCAGCAGCTTAGCACTACAGGGGAGCACCGGGGAGCTGTTTTTT. Encoded protein: CASSLALQGSTGELFF. The chain links TRBV11-2 to TRBJ2-2, with 7 bases aligning to TRBD1. The germline V gene encodes CDR1 SGHAT and CDR2 FQNNGV. V was pared by 1 base and J by 4 bases, with 6 bases of the junction left unmatched. The CDR3 spans 16 residues.